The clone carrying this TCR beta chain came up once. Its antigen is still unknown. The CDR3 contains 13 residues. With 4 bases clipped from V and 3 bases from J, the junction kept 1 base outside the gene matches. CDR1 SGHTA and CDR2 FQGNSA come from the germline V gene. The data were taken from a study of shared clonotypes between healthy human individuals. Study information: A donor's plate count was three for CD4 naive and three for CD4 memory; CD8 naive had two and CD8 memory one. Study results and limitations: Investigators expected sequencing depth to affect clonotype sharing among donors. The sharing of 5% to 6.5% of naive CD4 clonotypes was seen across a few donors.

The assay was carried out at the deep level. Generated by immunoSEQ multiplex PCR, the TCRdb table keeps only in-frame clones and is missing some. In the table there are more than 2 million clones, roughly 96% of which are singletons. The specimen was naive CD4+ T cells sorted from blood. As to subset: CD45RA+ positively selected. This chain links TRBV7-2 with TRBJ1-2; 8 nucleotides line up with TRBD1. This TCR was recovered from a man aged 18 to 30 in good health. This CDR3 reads CASSWDRHYGYTF. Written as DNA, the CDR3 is TGTGCCAGCAGCTGGGACAGGCACTATGGCTACACCTTC.